The 7 T cell receptor beta chains listed next were all sequenced from one sample in a study of OX40 agonist ivuxolimab in advanced cancers. Data came from immunoSEQ multiplex PCR; TCRdb stores just in-frame clones and leaves some out. Of 25,000 to 30,000 clones listed, around nine tenths were seen once; the top ten hold roughly 30%. Sample: CD4+ or CD8+ T cells sorted from blood, taken in a trial of the OX40 agonist ivuxolimab. The receptors were gathered from an adult with an advanced solid tumor such as melanoma, head and neck, liver or kidney cancer.

The V and J genes are TRBV29-1 and TRBJ2-5; 11 positions match TRBD2. CDR3 length: 18 amino acids. Losses at the gene ends were 7 bases for V and 2 bases for J; bases not matched to a gene: 18. Germline lookup yields CDR1 SQVTM and CDR2 ANQGSEA. The chain's CDR3 is CSAEGQFGRLAGQETQYF. CDR3 coding DNA: TGCAGCGCCGAGGGCCAGTTTGGTAGACTAGCGGGACAAGAGACCCAGTACTTC. Together with reference TRBV29-1 and TRBJ2-5, the CDR3 gives the full variable domain: SAVISQKPSRDICQRGTSLTIQCQVDSQVTMMFWYRQQPGQSLTLIATANQGSEATYESGFVIDKFPISRPNLTFSTLTVSNMSPEDSSIYLCSAEGQFGRLAGQETQYFGPGTRLLVL.

The chain combines TRBV28 with TRBJ2-1, with TRBD2 identical over 10 bases. This CDR3 spans 13 amino acids. Germline-derived CDR1 and CDR2 are MDHEN and SYDVKM. Trimming removed 10 bases from V and 8 bases from J; junction bases left unmatched: 8. CDR3 sequence: CANAPSGSDEQFF. The CDR3 bases are TGTGCCAACGCCCCTAGCGGGAGCGATGAGCAGTTCTTC.

This clone appeared a single time. This chain connects TRBV10-3 to TRBJ1-2, with D perhaps matching TRBD1 (6 bases). V lost 2 bases to trimming and J lost 4 bases, with 29 bases between them. CDR1 is ENHRY and CDR2 is SYGVKD in the germline V gene. The CDR3 loop spans 20 amino acids. Here the CDR3 DNA reads TGTGCCATCAGTGAGCTGATTATCCGCTCGGTTGGGGACATACCCTATGGCTACACCTTC. Translation gives CAISELIIRSVGDIPYGYTF.

The chain joins TRBV6-1 to TRBJ2-1; D remains ambiguous. The CDR3 runs 14 residues. Trimming cost V 1 base and J 2 bases, with 6 bases left between them. Germline assignment: CDR1 MNHNS and CDR2 SASEGT. CDR3 sequence: CASSEEAAYNEQFF. CDR3 nucleotides: TGTGCCAGCAGTGAAGAGGCGGCCTACAATGAGCAGTTCTTC.

The rearrangement uses TRBV11-1 and TRBJ2-7, with TRBD1 as a possible D gene (6 bases). This CDR3 spans 16 amino acids. Germline loops: CDR1 SGHAT, CDR2 FQDESV (reference sequence). The V gene lost 0 bases and the J gene lost 6 bases, with 18 bases spanning the gap. The CDR3 protein is CASSLATGTRGSEQYF. In nucleotides, the CDR3 is TGTGCCAGCAGCTTAGCTACCGGGACACGGGGTAGCGAGCAGTACTTC.

The chain is built from TRBV18 and TRBJ2-7; tentatively, D is TRBD1 (6 bases). The V end was cut by 6 bases, the J end by 3 bases, with 21 bases between. The CDR3 has 16 residues. The germline gives CDR1 KGHSH, CDR2 LQKENI. The CDR3 sequence: CASSSQGASIVYEQYF. CDR3 in DNA: TGTGCCAGCTCCTCACAGGGAGCGTCGATAGTCTACGAGCAGTACTTC.

This clone was counted a few times. In nucleotides, the CDR3 is TGTGCCAGCAGTCCCTGGACAGGGAGTTTGACAGATACGCAGTATTTT. It translates to CASSPWTGSLTDTQYF. V is TRBV28 and J is TRBJ2-3; TRBD1 matches 8 bases. Trimming removed 5 bases from V and 3 bases from J; junction bases left unmatched: 10. From germline, CDR1 is MDHEN and CDR2 SYDVKM. The CDR3 sequence is 16 residues long.